The 6 T cell receptor beta chains reported below all come from one sample, sequenced in a study of CD8 T cells in Susac syndrome. An amount of RNA that ranged from about 0.45 to 1 ug was reverse transcribed with random hexamers. TCRdb re-called the immunoSEQ multiplex PCR reads with MiXCR, one entry per CDR3 protein. The table has 60,000 to 75,000 distinct CDR3 sequences, 95% seen once. Sequenced: CD8+ T cells from PBMCs. The receptors originated from a human donor in good health.

The chain couples TRBV15 to TRBJ2-7, with 7 bases lining up with TRBD1. The CDR3 is 19 residues long. With 0 bases clipped from V and 0 bases from J, the junction kept 14 bases outside the gene matches. Germline CDR1 LNHNV, CDR2 YYDKDF (reference sequence). The CDR3 coding sequence is TGTGCCACCAGCAGAGATTACTTCGGGACAGCACAAAGCTCCTACGAGCAGTACTTC. It encodes CATSRDYFGTAQSSYEQYF.

V gene TRBV7-3 combines with J gene TRBJ2-7; D remains unclear. The germline gives CDR1 SGHTA, CDR2 FQGTGA. The CDR3 is made up of 13 amino acids. V dropped 5 bases and J dropped 3 bases, with 11 bases sitting between them. The CDR3: CASSTSANYEQYF. CDR3 nucleotide sequence: TGTGCCAGCAGCACCTCGGCGAACTACGAGCAGTACTTC.

CDR3 protein: CASSQVDRASHTEAFF. CDR3 bases: TGCGCCAGCAGCCAAGTAGACAGGGCCTCTCATACTGAAGCTTTCTTT. This chain connects TRBV4-1 to TRBJ1-1; 7 bases match TRBD1. Germline CDR1 reads MGHRA; CDR2 reads YSYEKL. The V gene end was trimmed by 1 base and the J gene end by 5 bases; junction bases not matched to a gene: 10. CDR3 length: 16 residues.

This chain links TRBV29-1 with TRBJ1-1, with 7 bases identical to TRBD1. J was trimmed by 3 bases and V by 5 bases; bases with no gene match: 6. The length of the CDR3 is 13 residues. Germline-derived CDR1 and CDR2 are SQVTM and ANQGSEA. The CDR3: CSVSQGRYTEAFF. The CDR3 coding sequence is TGCAGCGTTTCACAGGGGCGGTACACTGAAGCTTTCTTT.

The V call is TRBV7-2, the J call TRBJ2-5, with D possibly being TRBD1 or TRBD2 (6 bases each). CDR1 is SGHTA and CDR2 is FQGNSA in the germline V gene. The CDR3 covers 12 residues. Trimming removed 5 bases at V and 5 bases at J, with 9 bases between. CDR3 sequence (DNA): TGTGCCAGCAGCCCGGGGGCCGAGACCCAGTACTTC. Translation gives CASSPGAETQYF.

This chain joins TRBV6-1 and TRBJ2-1, with D perhaps assigned TRBD1 or TRBD2 (6 bases each). The CDR3 covers 15 residues. Trimming pared 6 bases from V and 0 bases from J, leaving 12 bases between. Per germline, CDR1 MNHNS and CDR2 SASEGT. CDR3 sequence reads: CASSEGGSSYNEQFF. The CDR3 coding sequence is TGTGCCAGCAGCGAGGGGGGTAGCTCCTACAATGAGCAGTTCTTC.